The 20 T cell receptor beta chains given below trace back to one sample, sequenced in a study of blood T cell repertoires in COVID-19. This table comes from immunoSEQ multiplex PCR, and its TCRdb copy is limited to in-frame clones, with some not included. The sample gives approximately 240,000 clones, roughly 87% of which show up once; roughly 6% is in the top ten. The sample comprised PBMCs or T cells enriched from blood (not recorded which). The receptors were sampled from a woman between 25 and 40 years old with acute COVID-19.

This clone was seen a few times. The chain is built from TRBV12-3 or TRBV12-4 and TRBJ1-2; D remains ambiguous. V was trimmed by 5 bases and J by 2 bases, leaving 9 bases between them. The CDR3 sequence is 13 residues long. The CDR3 DNA follows: TGTGCCAGCAGTGCGTACCCAAACTATGGCTACACCTTC. It translates to CASSAYPNYGYTF.

This clone was seen only once. This chain links TRBV5-4 with TRBJ2-7; maybe TRBD1 (5 bases). The ends were cut back, 2 bases at V and 8 bases at J, with 17 bases in the middle. In germline, CDR1 is SGHNT, CDR2 YYREEE (reference sequence). The length of the CDR3 is 14 residues. CDR3 protein: CASSFWTTPKQQYF. Written as DNA, the CDR3 is TGTGCCAGCAGCTTCTGGACAACCCCTAAACAGCAGTACTTC. The variable domain in full, completed from reference TRBV5-4 and TRBJ2-7, reads ETGVTQSPTHLIKTRGQQVTLRCSSQSGHNTVSWYQQALGQGPQFIFQYYREEENGRGNFPPRFSGLQFPNYSSELNVNALELDDSALYLCASSFWTTPKQQYFGPGTRLTVT.

The rearrangement uses TRBV19 and TRBJ2-7, with D possibly being TRBD1 (5 bases). The V end lost 3 bases, the J end lost 5 bases, and 14 bases lay between the germline ends. The germline CDR1 and CDR2 sequences are LNHDA and SQIVND (reference sequence). CDR3 size: 14 residues. CDR3 residues: CASSMAGILNEQYF. In DNA, the CDR3 is TGTGCCAGTAGTATGGCAGGGATCCTAAACGAGCAGTACTTC.

This clone appeared a few times. The V and J genes are TRBV15 and TRBJ2-7, with D possibly matching TRBD1 (6 bases). The CDR3 contains 15 residues. Germline CDR1 and CDR2: LNHNV and YYDKDF (reference sequence). Trimming left V 0 bases short and J 2 bases short, with 11 bases between. CDR3 DNA sequence: TGTGCCACCAGCAGAGATGGGACATCAGCCTACGAGCAGTACTTC. Protein product: CATSRDGTSAYEQYF.

This clone was recorded once. The chain has TRBV19 and TRBJ2-7; 8 bases align to TRBD1. After removal of 5 bases from V and 5 bases from J, the junction contained 8 bases not matched to a gene. The germline V gene encodes CDR1 LNHDA and CDR2 SQIVND (reference sequence). The CDR3 consists of 14 residues. The CDR3 sequence is CASSVGQGADEQYF. The CDR3 DNA reads as TGTGCCAGTAGTGTCGGGCAGGGGGCGGACGAGCAGTACTTC.

The chain uses TRBV15 and TRBJ2-7; the match to TRBD1 covers 7 bases. The germline V gene has CDR1 LNHNV and CDR2 YYDKDF (reference sequence). The CDR3 has 16 amino acids. V lost 1 base and J lost 4; bases outside the gene matches: 10. CDR3 bases: TGTGCCACCAGCAGAGGTGCACAGGGGCCTCTATACGAGCAGTACTTC. It is translated as CATSRGAQGPLYEQYF.

The chain recombines TRBV6-5 with TRBJ2-7; 10 bases are shared with TRBD1. The J segment lost 3 bases and the V segment lost 6 bases, leaving 8 bases of the junction unmatched. This CDR3 is built from 15 residues. Germline V gene lookup returns CDR1 MNHEY and CDR2 SVGAGI. CDR3 protein: CASSRSDRGVYEQYF. The CDR3 region has the DNA TGTGCCAGCAGCCGGTCGGACAGGGGGGTCTACGAGCAGTACTTC.

A remark on this clone: This CDR3 fails to terminate in the conserved phenylalanine or tryptophan, so it likely reflects a read error. The limits of the CDR3 on the DNA are not certain, so only TCRdb's listed CDR3 is given. The rearrangement uses TRBV2 and TRBJ2-4; TRBD1, the table's D call, was not compared with the DNA. A total of 12 residues make up the CDR3, ends included. Germline V gene data show CDR1 as SNHLY and CDR2 as FYNNEI. CDR3 residues: CATRQDDWGQGL.

The V call is TRBV7-2, the J call TRBJ2-7; TRBD2 matches at 12 bases. Germline CDR1 is SGHTA and CDR2 is FQGNSA. The CDR3 is 17 residues long. V was pared by 5 bases and J by 2 bases, with 10 bases of the junction left unmatched. This chain's CDR3 is CASSVRRLAGVAYEQYF. CDR3 sequence (DNA): TGTGCCAGCAGCGTGAGAAGACTAGCGGGAGTCGCCTACGAGCAGTACTTC.

The chain combines TRBV27 with TRBJ1-2; possibly TRBD1 for D (6 bases). CDR3 length: 17 residues. Germline V CDR1 and CDR2: MNHEY, SMNVEV (reference sequence). With 5 bases removed from V and 7 bases from J, the gap between germline ends came to 26 bases. The CDR3 spells CASSPWGGRVQTIGYTF. The CDR3 coding sequence is TGTGCCAGCAGTCCGTGGGGGGGGCGCGTACAAACTATTGGCTACACCTTC.

This chain links TRBV14 with TRBJ2-7; the D is unclear. The V end lost 1 base, the J end lost 2 bases, and 9 bases lay between the germline ends. The CDR3 is 14 amino acids. Germline V CDR1 and CDR2: SGHDN, FVKESK. The CDR3 sequence is CASSQVAIPYEQYF. The CDR3 DNA is TGTGCCAGCAGCCAAGTAGCCATACCCTACGAGCAGTACTTC.

The rearrangement joins TRBV29-1 to TRBJ2-7; TRBD1 aligns across 9 bases. Germline CDR1 and CDR2: SQVTM and ANQGSEA. Losses at the gene ends were 7 bases for V and 3 bases for J; bases not matched to a gene: 10. The CDR3 is 14 residues long. DNA for the CDR3: TGCAGCGCCCGGGGCACGGGACAGGGCTACGAGCAGTACTTC. Translation: CSARGTGQGYEQYF.

The chain has TRBV4-1 and TRBJ2-7, with 8 bases aligning to TRBD2. Germline loops: CDR1 MGHRA, CDR2 YSYEKL. The CDR3 sequence is 15 residues long. J lost 2 bases, V lost 0 bases, and 3 bases had no gene match. CDR3: CASSQEERGPYEQYF. The CDR3 nucleotides are TGCGCCAGCAGCCAAGAAGAGCGGGGGCCCTACGAGCAGTACTTC.

The chain carries TRBV15 and TRBJ2-2, with 7 positions matching TRBD2. This CDR3 region has 16 residues. J gave up 2 bases and V 5 bases, and 8 bases lay outside the gene matches. Germline-derived CDR1 and CDR2 are LNHNV and YYDKDF (reference sequence). The CDR3 here is CATSSRKAGNTGELFF. The CDR3 DNA reads as TGTGCCACCAGCTCCCGTAAAGCGGGAAACACCGGGGAGCTGTTTTTT.

The chain recombines TRBV7-2 with TRBJ1-6; possibly TRBD1 for D (6 bases). With 5 bases removed from V and 0 bases from J, the gap between germline ends came to 11 bases. Germline V gives CDR1 SGHTA, CDR2 FQGNSA. The CDR3 totals 16 residues. The CDR3 here is CASSQTGSSYNSPLHF. CDR3 nucleotide sequence: TGTGCCAGCAGCCAAACAGGGAGCTCCTATAATTCACCCCTCCACTTT.

This clone came up a few times. This sequence joins TRBV19 and TRBJ2-1; 10 nucleotides match TRBD2. The CDR3 loop spans 18 amino acids. CDR1 is LNHDA, CDR2 SQIVND, per germline (reference sequence). With V trimmed by 4 bases and J by 4 bases, 13 bases remained unmatched. The CDR3 region is CASSNLAGAETRYNEQFF. CDR3 coding DNA: TGTGCCAGTAGTAATCTAGCGGGAGCCGAAACACGTTACAATGAGCAGTTCTTC.

The chain is built from TRBV2 and TRBJ1-5; TRBD1 is a possible D gene (5 bases). Germline CDR1 SNHLY, CDR2 FYNNEI. The V end lost 6 bases, the J end lost 2 bases, and 11 bases lay between the germline ends. The CDR3 totals 14 residues. Here the CDR3 DNA reads TGTGCCAGCAGGCTCTCGGGGGGCAATCAGCCCCAGCATTTT. Protein: CASRLSGGNQPQHF.

The chain is built from TRBV2 and TRBJ1-1; TRBD1 agrees at 9 bases. V shed 5 bases, J shed 3 bases, and the junction held 1 base outside the gene matches. The CDR3 loop spans 13 amino acids. Germline V gene lookup returns CDR1 SNHLY and CDR2 FYNNEI. Here the CDR3 DNA reads TGTGCCAGCAGTCGGACAGGGGACACTGAAGCTTTCTTT. Protein sequence: CASSRTGDTEAFF.

The rearrangement links TRBV7-9 to TRBJ2-1; maybe TRBD2 (6 bases). V lost 5 bases and J lost 6, with 17 bases in between. Germline CDR1 SEHNR, CDR2 FQNEAQ (reference sequence). The CDR3 runs to 15 residues. The CDR3 spells CASSQGALASNEQFF. The CDR3 bases are TGTGCCAGCAGCCAAGGAGCTCTAGCGTCCAATGAGCAGTTCTTC.

This sequence joins TRBV20-1 and TRBJ2-2, with D possibly matching TRBD1 (5 bases). In germline, CDR1 is DFQATT, CDR2 SNEGSKA (reference sequence). The V end was cut by 3 bases, the J end by 5 bases, with 10 bases between. The CDR3 runs 13 residues. The CDR3 sequence: CSASLRVTGELFF. The CDR3 nucleotides are TGCAGTGCTAGTCTCAGGGTAACCGGGGAGCTGTTTTTT.